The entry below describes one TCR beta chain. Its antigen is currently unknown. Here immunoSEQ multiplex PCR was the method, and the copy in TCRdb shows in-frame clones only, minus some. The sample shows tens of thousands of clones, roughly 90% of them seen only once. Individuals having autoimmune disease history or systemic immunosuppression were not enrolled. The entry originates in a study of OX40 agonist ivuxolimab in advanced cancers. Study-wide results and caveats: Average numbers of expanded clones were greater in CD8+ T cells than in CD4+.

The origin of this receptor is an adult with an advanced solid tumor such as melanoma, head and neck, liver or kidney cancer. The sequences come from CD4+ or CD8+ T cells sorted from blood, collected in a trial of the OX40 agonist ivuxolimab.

CDR3 sequence reads: CASSPRPGTGFNGGYTF. The CDR3 bases are TGTGCCAGTAGTCCTCGTCCCGGGACAGGGTTTAACGGAGGCTACACCTTC. The chain has TRBV19 and TRBJ1-2, with 9 bases fitting TRBD1. Germline values: CDR1 LNHDA, CDR2 SQIVND (reference sequence). Unmatched junction bases numbered 18, after V lost 5 bases and J lost 8 bases. This CDR3 is built from 17 residues. The full variable domain, completed using reference TRBV19 and TRBJ1-2, is DGGITQSPKYLFRKEGQNVTLSCEQNLNHDAMYWYRQDPGQGLRLIYYSQIVNDFQKGDIAEGYSVSREKKESFPLTVTSAQKNPTAFYLCASSPRPGTGFNGGYTFGSGTRLTVV.